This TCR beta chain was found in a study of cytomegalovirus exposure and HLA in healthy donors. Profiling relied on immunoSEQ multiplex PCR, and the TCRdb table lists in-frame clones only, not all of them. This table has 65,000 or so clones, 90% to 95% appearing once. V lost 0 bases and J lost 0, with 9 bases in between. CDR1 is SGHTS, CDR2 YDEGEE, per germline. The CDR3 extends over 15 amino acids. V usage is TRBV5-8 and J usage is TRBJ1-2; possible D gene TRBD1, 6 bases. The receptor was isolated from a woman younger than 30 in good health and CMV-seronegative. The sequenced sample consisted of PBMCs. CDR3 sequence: CASSLDRESNYGYTF. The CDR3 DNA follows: TGTGCCAGCAGCTTGGACAGGGAATCTAACTATGGCTACACCTTC.